The next 13 T cell receptor beta chains were all read from a single sample in a study of cytomegalovirus exposure and HLA in healthy donors. Primers included in the PCR were 60 Vbeta and 13 Jbeta primers. Assay used: immunoSEQ multiplex PCR; TCRdb lists only in-frame clones, some missing. This sample has tens of thousands of clones; about a tenth occur once, and the top ten carry roughly 22%. The specimen was PBMCs. Every receptor here comes from a man aged 60 to 75 in good health and CMV-seropositive.

This clone came up a few times. The V gene is TRBV27, the J gene TRBJ2-5, with 15 nucleotides matching TRBD2. J gave up 3 bases and V 6 bases, and 2 bases lay outside the gene matches. Germline values: CDR1 MNHEY, CDR2 SMNVEV (reference sequence). The CDR3 length is 15 residues. The CDR3 DNA sequence: TGTGCCAGCAGGGGACTAGCGGGGGGAGAAGAGACCCAGTACTTC. It specifies CASRGLAGGEETQYF.

This clone was found a few times. This CDR3 is also generated by other DNA sequences in the sample. This sequence joins TRBV30 and TRBJ2-2; TRBD1 agrees at 9 bases. There are 15 residues in the CDR3. Germline CDR1 is GTSNPN and CDR2 is SVGIG (reference sequence). The J segment lost 5 bases and the V segment lost 0 bases, leaving 4 bases of the junction unmatched. The CDR3 sequence: CAWSVRDRVTGELFF. The CDR3 bases are TGTGCCTGGAGTGTCCGGGACAGGGTTACCGGGGAGCTGTTTTTT.

This clone has more than one count but fewer than ten. V usage is TRBV28 and J usage is TRBJ2-7, with TRBD2 as a possible D gene (5 bases). Trimming removed 7 bases from V and 3 bases from J, with 13 bases in between. CDR1 MDHEN and CDR2 SYDVKM come from the germline V gene. This CDR3 has 13 residues. Here the CDR3 reads CASKRTQLYEQYF. CDR3 in DNA: TGTGCCAGCAAGCGGACGCAACTCTACGAGCAGTACTTC.

The chain recombines TRBV6-1 with TRBJ1-5; no firm D call. Germline V gene data show CDR1 as MNHNS and CDR2 as SASEGT. The germline V and J ends were trimmed by 4 bases and 7 bases, with 8 bases remaining between them. The CDR3 extends over 12 amino acids. This CDR3 is CASSVAGQPQHF. Here the CDR3 DNA reads TGTGCCAGCAGTGTGGCGGGCCAGCCCCAGCATTTT.

V usage is TRBV5-1 and J usage is TRBJ2-1; 7 bases agree with TRBD2. In germline, CDR1 is SGHRS, CDR2 YFSETQ. The CDR3 spans 15 residues. J gave up 5 bases and V 2 bases, and 7 bases lay outside the gene matches. DNA of the CDR3: TGCGCCAGCAGCTTAGAAGCGGGGAGAGACAATGAGCAGTTCTTC. It is translated as CASSLEAGRDNEQFF.

The chain joins TRBV10-3 to TRBJ1-4; D gene unclear. Germline V gene sequence: CDR1 ENHRY, CDR2 SYGVKD. Trimming left V 0 bases short and J 2 bases short, with 7 bases between. The CDR3 runs to 15 residues. CDR3 nucleotides: TGTGCCATCAGTGAGTCATCGGGGACTAATGAAAAACTGTTTTTT. This codes for CAISESSGTNEKLFF.

The rearrangement links TRBV2 to TRBJ2-3; weak D call: TRBD1 (7 bases). Germline-derived CDR1 and CDR2 are SNHLY and FYNNEI. Deletions cut 5 bases from V and 4 bases from J, with 16 bases between. CDR3 size: 15 residues. CDR3 loop: CASSIRQGGADTQYF. CDR3 sequence (DNA): TGTGCCAGCAGTATTCGACAGGGCGGGGCAGATACGCAGTATTTT.

CDR3 in amino acids: CASSRDRGMSFDGYTF. The CDR3 bases are TGTGCCAGCAGTCGGGACAGGGGGATGAGCTTCGATGGCTACACCTTC. The J gene is TRBJ1-2, the V gene TRBV6-6; 11 positions match TRBD1. CDR3 length: 16 residues. Germline loops: CDR1 MNHNY, CDR2 SVGAGI (reference sequence). V lost 5 bases and J lost 6; bases outside the gene matches: 11.

This clone has just a few counts. The chain has TRBV27 and TRBJ2-2; D perhaps matches TRBD2 (5 bases). Trimming removed 5 bases at V and 9 bases at J, with 22 bases between. The CDR3 is 16 amino acids. Per the germline V gene, CDR1 is MNHEY and CDR2 is SMNVEV (reference sequence). The CDR3 coding sequence is TGTGCCAGCAGTCCGCCCCAGAGGGAATTGATCCGGGAGCTGTTTTTT. As protein: CASSPPQRELIRELFF.

The J gene is TRBJ1-1, the V gene TRBV29-1; D might be TRBD1 (6 bases). This CDR3 has 13 residues. Germline V gene data show CDR1 as SQVTM and CDR2 as ANQGSEA. V lost 7 bases, J lost 1 base, and 13 bases lay in between. CDR3 sequence reads: CSASGTPNTEAFF. The CDR3 DNA reads as TGCAGCGCTTCCGGGACACCGAACACTGAAGCTTTCTTT.

The chain recombines TRBV7-9 with TRBJ1-6; D is ambiguous. The CDR3 is made up of 14 amino acids. Germline V gene sequence: CDR1 SEHNR, CDR2 FQNEAQ (reference sequence). Trimming removed 2 bases at V and 9 bases at J, with 11 bases between. The CDR3 DNA sequence: TGTGCCAGCAGCTTAATCCAGTCGGGTTCACCCCTCCACTTT. Translating it yields CASSLIQSGSPLHF.

This clone was seen more than once but under ten times. The V and J genes are TRBV28 and TRBJ1-5, with 7 positions matching TRBD1. Germline loops: CDR1 MDHEN, CDR2 SYDVKM. The V gene end was trimmed by 3 bases and the J gene end by 6 bases; junction bases not matched to a gene: 5. The CDR3 contains 14 residues. The CDR3 nucleotides are TGTGCCAGCAGTTTGCAGGGGGTGGGTCAGCCCCAGCATTTT. Protein product: CASSLQGVGQPQHF.

The chain is built from TRBV4-1 and TRBJ1-1; no definite D call. Trimming left V 0 bases short and J 4 bases short, with 6 bases between. Germline-derived CDR1 and CDR2 are MGHRA and YSYEKL. The CDR3 sequence is 13 residues long. DNA for the CDR3: TGCGCCAGCAGCCAAGACAGAGGCACTGAAGCTTTCTTT. Its protein product is CASSQDRGTEAFF.